These T cell receptor beta chains were read from a single sample in a study of cytomegalovirus exposure and HLA in healthy donors. TCRdb's copy holds only in-frame clones and misses some; the assay was immunoSEQ multiplex PCR. This table has about 110,000 clones, 79% appearing once. The sequenced sample was PBMCs. The receptors were gathered from a young woman in good health and CMV-seropositive. The CDR3 runs from the conserved cysteine through the conserved F or W. The D gene is left open where the match is weak. For some rows the clone size is stated as once, few or many, or as a class when expanded; others skip it.

V,size,D,J,CDR3,DNA
TRBV27,NA,TRBD1,TRBJ1-1,CASSTGGLGTEAFF,TGTGCCAGCAGCACAGGGGGTCTAGGCACTGAAGCTTTCTTT
TRBV7-3,NA,NA,TRBJ1-1,CASSLRRDTEAFF,TGTGCCAGCAGCCTCCGGCGGGACACTGAAGCTTTCTTT
TRBV2,once,TRBD1,TRBJ2-7,CASSLFAGQGRTYEQYF,TGTGCCAGCAGTCTTTTCGCCGGACAGGGAAGGACCTACGAGCAGTACTTC
TRBV7-9,NA,NA,TRBJ2-3,CASSLAIGTQYF,TGTGCCAGCAGCTTAGCAATCGGTACGCAGTATTTT
TRBV5-1,NA,TRBD2,TRBJ2-7,CASTRPASGSIHYEQYF,TGCGCCAGCACCCGCCCGGCTAGCGGGAGCATCCACTACGAGCAGTACTTC
TRBV6-1,NA,TRBD1,TRBJ2-1,CASSGWDSLNEQFF,TGTGCCAGCAGCGGATGGGACAGCCTTAATGAGCAGTTCTTC
TRBV18,NA,NA,TRBJ2-4,CASSPSTEKNIQYF,TGTGCCAGCTCACCCTCGACAGAGAAAAACATTCAGTACTTC
TRBV28,NA,NA,TRBJ2-7,CASSFYRVLGEQYF,TGTGCCAGCAGTTTTTACAGGGTACTCGGCGAGCAGTACTTC
TRBV5-1,once,NA,TRBJ2-7,CASSLRPPGDSSYEQYF,TGCGCCAGCAGCTTGAGGCCGCCGGGAGACAGCTCCTACGAGCAGTACTTC
TRBV5-1,NA,NA,TRBJ2-7,CASSTGLEQYF,TGCGCCAGCAGTACGGGTCTCGAGCAGTACTTC
TRBV15,NA,TRBD2,TRBJ2-5,CATTLRRDIAGSAQETQYF,TGTGCCACCACCCTCAGAAGGGACATAGCGGGGTCGGCACAAGAGACCCAGTACTTC
TRBV9,NA,NA,TRBJ2-7,CASSVSSSDPYEQYF,TGTGCCAGCAGCGTCTCCTCTAGCGATCCCTACGAGCAGTACTTC
TRBV2,NA,NA,TRBJ1-1,CASSPQGTNTEAFF,TGTGCCAGCAGTCCGCAGGGGACGAACACTGAAGCTTTCTTT
TRBV7-9,once,NA,TRBJ2-1,CASSLPRLGGNNNEQFF,TGTGCCAGCAGCTTACCCAGATTGGGAGGAAACAACAATGAGCAGTTCTTC
TRBV6-1,NA,TRBD1,TRBJ2-7,CASSDRQGNYEQYF,TGTGCCAGCAGTGACCGACAGGGAAACTACGAGCAGTACTTC
TRBV5-4,NA,TRBD2,TRBJ2-3,CASTRTSGTDTQYF,TGTGCCAGCACCCGGACTAGCGGCACAGATACGCAGTATTTT
TRBV30,NA,TRBD1,TRBJ1-3,CAWTYRGGWNTIYF,TGTGCCTGGACCTACAGGGGAGGATGGAACACCATATATTTT
TRBV28,NA,NA,TRBJ2-2,CASSLGRDTGELFF,TGTGCCAGCAGTTTGGGCAGGGACACCGGGGAGCTGTTTTTT
TRBV5-1,NA,NA,TRBJ1-6,CASSLAGTHNSPLHF,TGCGCCAGCAGCTTGGCCGGGACTCATAATTCACCCCTCCACTTT
TRBV11-2,few,NA,TRBJ2-1,CASSLGTAYNEQFF,TGTGCCAGCAGCTTAGGGACAGCTTACAATGAGCAGTTCTTC
TRBV10-3,once,NA,TRBJ2-1,CAISFQNLIKGPSSYNEQFF,TGTGCCATCAGTTTCCAGAACCTCATTAAGGGGCCCAGCTCCTACAATGAGCAGTTCTTC
TRBV7-9,few,TRBD1,TRBJ2-7,CSSSRPTGGTYEQYF,TGTTCCAGCAGCCGTCCGACAGGGGGAACCTACGAGCAGTACTTC
TRBV18,NA,TRBD1,TRBJ1-3,CASSLGQGSGNTIYF,TGTGCCAGCTCGCTGGGACAGGGCTCTGGAAACACCATATATTTT
TRBV6-1,NA,NA,TRBJ1-1,CASSEQGTNTEAFF,TGTGCCAGCAGTGAACAGGGGACGAACACTGAAGCTTTCTTT
TRBV28,NA,NA,TRBJ2-2,CASSQGFTNTGELFF,TGTGCCAGCAGCCAGGGGTTTACGAACACCGGGGAGCTGTTTTTT
TRBV7-2,NA,NA,TRBJ2-1,CASSQGSTRQFF,TGTGCCAGCAGCCAGGGGTCGACAAGGCAGTTCTTC
TRBV19,NA,TRBD1,TRBJ2-1,CASSIRAGQAPEQFF,TGTGCCAGTAGTATCCGGGCAGGACAGGCCCCTGAGCAGTTCTTC
TRBV6-5,NA,TRBD2,TRBJ2-7,CASSYGTSYEQYF,TGTGCCAGCAGTTACGGGACTAGCTACGAGCAGTACTTC
TRBV6-5,once,NA,TRBJ1-5,CASSYWGPDSNQPQHF,TGTGCCAGCAGTTATTGGGGCCCGGATAGCAATCAGCCCCAGCATTTT
TRBV4-1,once,NA,TRBJ1-2,CASSQGQFGAYGYTF,TGCGCCAGCAGCCAGGGACAATTTGGGGCCTATGGCTACACCTTC
TRBV9,few,NA,TRBJ2-7,CASSVDRGTPYEQYF,TGTGCCAGCAGCGTAGACCGAGGAACACCCTACGAGCAGTACTTC
TRBV4-1,NA,TRBD2,TRBJ2-7,CASSQDPGLAGRAGYEQYF,TGCGCCAGCAGCCAAGATCCGGGGCTAGCGGGGAGGGCGGGCTACGAGCAGTACTTC
TRBV28,NA,NA,TRBJ1-4,CASRYLGPYEKLFF,TGTGCCAGCAGGTATTTGGGCCCTTATGAAAAACTGTTTTTT
TRBV18,NA,NA,TRBJ2-7,CASSPPSLPYEQYF,TGTGCCAGCTCACCACCTTCTCTTCCCTACGAGCAGTACTTC
TRBV21-1,NA,NA,TRBJ1-1,CASSKAGAEAEAFF,TGTGCCAGCAGCAAAGCTGGGGCGGAAGCTGAAGCTTTCTTT
TRBV7-9,NA,NA,TRBJ2-1,CASTLDYSYNEQFF,TGTGCCAGCACCCTGGACTACTCCTACAATGAGCAGTTCTTC
TRBV15,few,TRBD2,TRBJ2-1,CATSMGAGGVQFF,TGTGCCACCAGCATGGGCGCGGGAGGTGTGCAGTTCTTC
TRBV28,NA,NA,TRBJ1-3,CASSSAELFGNTIYF,TGTGCCAGCAGTAGTGCCGAGCTCTTCGGAAACACCATATATTTT
TRBV2,NA,NA,TRBJ2-6,CASSLALTSGANVLTF,TGTGCCAGCTCACTAGCACTAACCTCTGGGGCCAACGTCCTGACTTTC
TRBV2,few,NA,TRBJ1-1,CAGRVTRSTEAFF,TGTGCCGGCAGGGTAACTAGGAGCACTGAAGCTTTCTTT
TRBV6-1,NA,NA,TRBJ2-7,CASKKENYEQYF,TGTGCCAGCAAGAAGGAGAACTACGAGCAGTACTTC
TRBV10-3,many,TRBD1,TRBJ2-7,CAINSDRVSYEQYF,TGTGCCATCAACTCCGACAGGGTATCCTACGAGCAGTACTTC
TRBV18,NA,NA,TRBJ1-5,CASSPGGDDQPQHF,TGTGCCAGCTCACCAGGAGGGGATGATCAGCCCCAGCATTTT
TRBV5-4,NA,NA,TRBJ2-7,CASSLDTGYRNEQYF,TGTGCCAGCAGCTTGGACACAGGGTATCGCAACGAGCAGTACTTC
TRBV9,NA,TRBD1,TRBJ1-5,CASSEDRDQPQHF,TGTGCCAGCAGCGAAGACAGGGATCAGCCCCAGCATTTT
TRBV7-6,NA,TRBD1,TRBJ2-7,CASSHTGTAPGEQYF,TGTGCCAGCAGCCACACCGGGACAGCCCCAGGCGAGCAGTACTTC
TRBV28,NA,NA,TRBJ1-2,CASSFGHDGYTF,TGTGCCAGCAGTTTTGGCCATGATGGCTACACCTTC
TRBV9,NA,TRBD1,TRBJ2-2,CASSVERLINRGTNTGELFF,TGTGCCAGCAGCGTAGAACGGCTAATTAACAGGGGAACGAACACCGGGGAGCTGTTTTTT
TRBV28,NA,TRBD1,TRBJ1-2,CATARGDYGYTF,TGTGCCACTGCCAGGGGGGACTATGGCTACACCTTC
TRBV10-3,once,NA,TRBJ2-7,CAISESLALGSLKYEQYF,TGTGCCATCAGTGAGTCGTTGGCTCTGGGCTCTCTTAAGTACGAGCAGTACTTC
TRBV5-1,NA,TRBD2,TRBJ2-5,CASSPETSRYQETQYF,TGCGCCAGCAGCCCCGAGACTAGCAGGTACCAAGAGACCCAGTACTTC
TRBV9,once,NA,TRBJ2-3,CASSFGTSVTDTQYF,TGTGCCAGCAGCTTCGGGACATCTGTCACAGATACGCAGTATTTT
TRBV7-3,few,TRBD2,TRBJ2-1,CASSPGTSGYNEQFF,TGTGCCAGCAGCCCCGGGACTAGCGGATACAATGAGCAGTTCTTC
TRBV7-3,once,TRBD2,TRBJ2-2,CASSPSSGRNTGELFF,TGTGCCAGCAGCCCCTCTAGCGGGAGGAACACCGGGGAGCTGTTTTTT